This T cell receptor beta chain was recovered during a study of CD8 T cells in ankylosing spondylitis. Whole-study findings and limits: Ankylosing spondylitis blood seemed to carry a telltale TCR beta motif made of several highly homologous variants.

Comments on this clonotype: Its specificity is not known.

Germline values: CDR1 SGHDT, CDR2 YYEEEE. V shed 3 bases, J shed 1 base, and the junction held 0 bases outside the gene matches. The CDR3 runs 16 residues. Making the TCR beta libraries involved quantitative 5'-RACE with molecular barcodes. One entry per CDR3 protein, called by TCRdb with MiXCR from the 5' RACE reads. The data hold around 770,000 distinct CDR3 sequences, with about 20% observed a single time. Sequenced sample: blood, either unsorted or a sorted T cell fraction (not recorded which). This chain links TRBV5-6 with TRBJ2-3; 15 bases are a match to TRBD2. The receptor comes from a male donor with ankylosing spondylitis. The chain's CDR3 is CASSWTSGRGTDTQYF. CDR3 bases: TGTGCCAGCAGCTGGACTAGCGGGAGGGGCACAGATACGCAGTATTTT.